Each of the 29 T cell receptor beta chains below was sequenced from the same sample in a study of T-cell memory formation after mild COVID-19. TCRdb independently ran MiXCR on the 5' RACE reads; one entry per CDR3 protein. The table shows just over 300,000 distinct CDR3 sequences, with roughly a fifth occurring only once. The sample comprised PBMCs or a T cell subset sorted from them (not recorded which). The receptors were gathered from a man aged 18 to 30 who had mild COVID-19 (a few samples of this study predate the infection). Cell type and time point are not known.

This clonotype came up a few times. V is TRBV30 and J is TRBJ2-1; D unclear. Germline lookup yields CDR1 GTSNPN and CDR2 SVGIG (reference sequence). The V and J ends lost 4 bases and 10 bases respectively, with 17 bases between them. This CDR3 contains 13 residues. The CDR3 loop reads CAWTVRVEREQFF. CDR3 DNA: TGTGCCTGGACCGTACGGGTCGAGAGGGAGCAGTTCTTC.

The chain couples TRBV7-6 to TRBJ2-3; 7 nucleotides match TRBD2. Germline loops: CDR1 SGHVS, CDR2 FNYEAQ. The CDR3 covers 13 residues. The CDR3 is CAAGGGVTDTQYF. Here the CDR3 DNA reads TGTGCTGCAGGTGGGGGGGTCACAGATACGCAGTATTTT.

This clonotype has at least ten counts. The gene calls are TRBV12-3 or TRBV12-4 and TRBJ1-1; 9 bases align to TRBD1. The CDR3 runs 14 residues. Losses at the gene ends were 6 bases for V and 4 bases for J; bases not matched to a gene: 6. CDR3 residues: CASRSQGAPTEAFF. The CDR3 DNA follows: TGTGCCAGCAGGTCACAGGGGGCGCCCACTGAAGCTTTCTTT.

The chain employs TRBV6-2 or TRBV6-3 and TRBJ2-7; 7 bases fit TRBD1. The germline V gene encodes CDR1 MNHEY and CDR2 SVGEGT. The trim removed 7 bases at V and 0 bases at J, leaving 6 bases unmatched. The CDR3 has 14 amino acids. Written as DNA, the CDR3 is TGTGCCAGCACCCGGACAGGAAGCTCCTACGAGCAGTACGTC. It is translated as CASTRTGSSYEQYV.

The genes are TRBV7-3 and TRBJ2-5, with D possibly matching TRBD2 (5 bases). V lost 4 bases and J lost 0, with 6 bases in between. In germline, CDR1 is SGHTA, CDR2 FQGTGA. CDR3 length: 13 amino acids. CDR3 amino acids: CASSSTNQETQYF. As DNA, the CDR3 is TGTGCCAGCAGCTCGACTAACCAAGAGACCCAGTACTTC.

This clonotype was picked up a small number of times. This rearrangement joins TRBV12-3 or TRBV12-4 to TRBJ2-5, with D tentatively TRBD2 (6 bases). This CDR3 is 15 amino acids long. Trimming left V 5 bases short and J 7 bases short, with 20 bases between. Written as DNA, the CDR3 is TGTGCCAGCAGTCCCTCACAACTCTCCGGGGGGACCCAGTACTTC. Residues: CASSPSQLSGGTQYF.

The chain uses TRBV7-9 and TRBJ2-7; the D is unclear. Germline assignment: CDR1 SEHNR and CDR2 FQNEAQ (reference sequence). V lost 4 bases and J lost 5, with 0 bases in between. CDR3 length equals 9 residues. The chain's CDR3 is CASSYEQYV. The CDR3 nucleotides are TGTGCCAGCAGCTACGAGCAGTACGTC.

This clonotype has just a few counts. The J gene is TRBJ2-1, the V gene TRBV29-1; the match to TRBD2 covers 8 bases. This CDR3 contains 14 residues. CDR1 and CDR2 from the germline V gene are SQVTM and ANQGSEA. J was trimmed by 8 bases and V by 3 bases; bases with no gene match: 9. CDR3 coding DNA: TGCAGCGTTGAGTGGGCGGGGGGAAGCGATGAGCAGTTCTTC. Translating it yields CSVEWAGGSDEQFF.

This clonotype showed up just a few times. The chain employs TRBV6-5 and TRBJ2-1; 10 bases are a match to TRBD2. The V gene end was trimmed by 6 bases and the J gene end by 9 bases; junction bases not matched to a gene: 8. CDR1 is MNHEY and CDR2 is SVGAGI in the germline V gene. The CDR3 length is 14 residues. The CDR3 bases are TGTGCCAGCAGCCAACTAGCGGGGTCGAGTGAGCAGTTCTTC. Protein sequence: CASSQLAGSSEQFF.

The chain employs TRBV20-1 and TRBJ2-3; D gene ambiguous. The germline V and J ends were trimmed by 4 bases and 1 base, with 9 bases remaining between them. Germline lookup yields CDR1 DFQATT and CDR2 SNEGSKA (reference sequence). The CDR3 runs to 13 residues. CDR3: CSAIGQRTDTQYF. CDR3 coding DNA: TGCAGTGCTATTGGCCAGCGCACAGATACGCAGTATTTT.

V gene TRBV7-9 combines with J gene TRBJ1-1, with D unclear. With 5 bases removed from V and 0 bases from J, the gap between germline ends came to 13 bases. Germline assignment: CDR1 SEHNR and CDR2 FQNEAQ (reference sequence). The CDR3 sequence is 15 residues long. CDR3 bases: TGTGCCAGCAGCCAGGCCCAGAGATTGAACACTGAAGCTTTCTTT. It yields the protein CASSQAQRLNTEAFF. The full variable domain, in which reference TRBV7-9 and TRBJ1-1 provide the parts outside the CDR3, is DTGVSQNPRHKITKRGQNVTFRCDPISEHNRLYWYRQTLGQGPEFLTYFQNEAQLEKSRLLSDRFSAERPKGSFSTLEIQRTEQGDSAMYLCASSQAQRLNTEAFFGQGTRLTVV.

This chain uses TRBV9 with TRBJ2-3; TRBD1 matches at 10 bases. In germline, CDR1 is SGDLS, CDR2 YYNGEE. The CDR3 spans 16 residues. Germline trimming cut 4 bases from V and 1 base from J; bases unmatched to any gene: 6. The CDR3 sequence: CASSFRGTGGTDTQYF. In nucleotides, the CDR3 is TGTGCCAGCAGCTTCCGAGGGACAGGGGGCACAGATACGCAGTATTTT.

This clonotype occurred many times. The chain employs TRBV5-1 and TRBJ2-3; 10 bases agree with TRBD2. CDR3 size: 16 residues. The germline CDR1 and CDR2 sequences are SGHRS and YFSETQ. The ends lost 4 bases at V and 0 bases at J; junction bases unmatched: 5. CDR3 coding DNA: TGCGCCAGCAGCCCAGGACTAGCGGTGAGCACAGATACGCAGTATTTT. It is translated as CASSPGLAVSTDTQYF.

This clonotype came up many times. The rearrangement joins TRBV7-3 to TRBJ1-1, with D hard to call. CDR3 size: 13 residues. V was cut by 1 base and J by 2 bases, with 5 bases left in between. Germline values: CDR1 SGHTA, CDR2 FQGTGA. CDR3 amino acids: CASSLIINTEAFF. The CDR3 nucleotides are TGTGCCAGCAGCTTAATAATTAACACTGAAGCTTTCTTT. Looking up the rest from reference TRBV7-3 and TRBJ1-1 gives the full variable domain: GAGVSQTPSNKVTEKGKYVELRCDPISGHTALYWYRQSLGQGPEFLIYFQGTGAADDSGLPNDRFFAVRPEGSVSTLKIQRTERGDSAVYLCASSLIINTEAFFGQGTRLTVV.

This chain joins TRBV12-3 or TRBV12-4 and TRBJ2-6, with D uncertain. The V end was cut by 6 bases, the J end by 0 bases, with 6 bases between. The CDR3 totals 14 residues. The CDR3 spells CASRQSSGANVLTF. CDR3 coding DNA: TGTGCCAGCAGACAGAGCTCTGGGGCCAACGTCCTGACTTTC.

This clonotype was recorded a few times. The chain uses TRBV19 and TRBJ2-3; no definite D call. V was trimmed by 4 bases and J by 5 bases, leaving 7 bases between them. This CDR3 has 12 residues. CDR1 and CDR2 (germline): LNHDA, SQIVND (reference sequence). The CDR3 region has the DNA TGTGCCAGTAGTAGGGTTGGAGATACGCAGTATTTT. It translates to CASSRVGDTQYF.

The chain uses TRBV5-1 and TRBJ2-3; D gene ambiguous. In germline, CDR1 is SGHRS, CDR2 YFSETQ. V gave up 2 bases and J gave up 2 bases, with 12 bases separating them. The CDR3 covers 15 residues. The CDR3 region is CASSFSVSDTDTQYF. DNA of the CDR3: TGCGCCAGCAGCTTCAGCGTCAGTGACACAGATACGCAGTATTTT. The variable domain in full, with the rest retrieved from reference TRBV5-1 and TRBJ2-3, is KAGVTQTPRYLIKTRGQQVTLSCSPISGHRSVSWYQQTPGQGLQFLFEYFSETQRNKGNFPGRFSGRQFSNSRSEMNVSTLELGDSALYLCASSFSVSDTDTQYFGPGTRLTVL.

CDR3 DNA sequence: TGTGCCAGCAGTTTTAGCCTGACCTACGAGCAGTACGTC. Its translation: CASSFSLTYEQYV. The chain joins TRBV12-3 or TRBV12-4 to TRBJ2-7; the D is unclear. The CDR3 loop spans 13 amino acids. Deletions cut 3 bases from V and 2 bases from J, with 8 bases between.

The CDR3 region has the DNA TGTGCCAGCAGCGTAGGGACACATACGCAGTATTTT. This gives the protein CASSVGTHTQYF. The rearrangement links TRBV9 to TRBJ2-3, with D tentatively TRBD1 (5 bases). V was clipped by 0 bases and J by 7 bases, with 6 bases between them. Germline lookup yields CDR1 SGDLS and CDR2 YYNGEE. The CDR3 length is 12 residues.

This clonotype turned up a few times. This chain uses TRBV12-3 or TRBV12-4 with TRBJ1-1, with D possibly matching TRBD1 (5 bases). This CDR3 region has 13 residues. Trimming pared 1 base from V and 6 bases from J, leaving 9 bases between. The CDR3 protein is CASSLEGNSEAFF. The CDR3 DNA reads as TGTGCCAGCAGTTTAGAGGGGAATTCTGAAGCTTTCTTT.

J is TRBJ2-1 and V is TRBV3-1, with D uncertain. The CDR3 is 12 amino acids. Trimming took 4 bases from V and 6 from J, leaving 7 bases between them. CDR1 and CDR2 (germline): LGHDT, YNNKEL (reference sequence). The CDR3 is CASSPPSNEQFF. CDR3 DNA sequence: TGTGCCAGCAGCCCCCCGAGCAATGAGCAGTTCTTC.

This clonotype was seen more than once but under ten times. The chain recombines TRBV15 with TRBJ2-1; TRBD2 agrees at 11 bases. CDR3 length equals 16 residues. CDR1 LNHNV and CDR2 YYDKDF come from the germline V gene (reference sequence). Trimming removed 2 bases from V and 2 bases from J; junction bases left unmatched: 2. The CDR3, as DNA: TGTGCCACCAGCAGACCACTAGCGGGGGCCTACAATGAGCAGTTCTTC. Amino acid sequence: CATSRPLAGAYNEQFF.

This clonotype showed up many times. The chain couples TRBV5-1 to TRBJ2-1, with 10 bases fitting TRBD2. The length of the CDR3 is 15 residues. V lost 2 bases and J lost 6; bases outside the gene matches: 5. Germline CDR1 reads SGHRS; CDR2 reads YFSETQ. DNA for the CDR3: TGCGCCAGCAGCTTACTAGCGGGGTCAGGCAATGAGCAGTTCTTC. Protein: CASSLLAGSGNEQFF. Combining the CDR3 with reference TRBV5-1 and TRBJ2-1 gives the whole variable domain KAGVTQTPRYLIKTRGQQVTLSCSPISGHRSVSWYQQTPGQGLQFLFEYFSETQRNKGNFPGRFSGRQFSNSRSEMNVSTLELGDSALYLCASSLLAGSGNEQFFGPGTRLTVL.

This clonotype has just a few counts. The chain is built from TRBV27 and TRBJ2-7, with unresolved D. V was shortened by 6 bases and J by 5 bases, with 14 bases between the two germline ends. This CDR3 has 13 amino acids. Germline lookup yields CDR1 MNHEY and CDR2 SMNVEV (reference sequence). The CDR3 loop is CASRERLFHEQYF. In nucleotides, the CDR3 is TGTGCCAGCAGAGAGAGGTTGTTTCACGAGCAGTACTTC.

This clonotype was seen once. The chain joins TRBV28 to TRBJ1-2, with D hard to call. V lost 6 bases and J lost 4, with 6 bases in between. This CDR3 is 11 amino acids long. The germline gives CDR1 MDHEN, CDR2 SYDVKM. The CDR3 nucleotides read TGTGCCAGCAGCAATTCCTATGGCTACACCTTC. This codes for CASSNSYGYTF.

The chain combines TRBV7-2 with TRBJ2-4; no definite D call. The CDR3 has 15 residues. V was pared by 1 base and J by 1 base, with 8 bases between. Germline V gene sequence: CDR1 SGHTA, CDR2 FQGNSA. The CDR3 region has the DNA TGTGCCAGCAGCTTAGGACGCAGGGCCAAAAACATTCAGTACTTC. It specifies CASSLGRRAKNIQYF.

This clonotype was picked up a small number of times. The gene calls are TRBV7-9 and TRBJ2-2, with D possibly matching TRBD1 (5 bases). CDR1 is SEHNR and CDR2 is FQNEAQ in the germline V gene (reference sequence). V lost 2 bases and J lost 3, with 13 bases in between. This CDR3 is 16 amino acids long. The CDR3 nucleotides read TGTGCCAGCAGCTTATCCCAGGGTTTATACACCGGGGAGCTGTTTTTT. It yields the protein CASSLSQGLYTGELFF.

This clonotype was seen a handful of times. The chain carries TRBV12-3 or TRBV12-4 and TRBJ1-5; no firm D call. V was trimmed by 5 bases and J by 2 bases, leaving 10 bases between them. This CDR3 is 14 amino acids long. The CDR3: CASSNGVGNQPQHF. In nucleotides, the CDR3 is TGTGCCAGCAGTAATGGGGTTGGCAATCAGCCCCAGCATTTT.

This clonotype was seen only a few times. The chain is built from TRBV7-2 and TRBJ1-5, with D possibly TRBD1 on 5 matching bases. Per germline, CDR1 SGHTA and CDR2 FQGNSA. V shed 6 bases and J shed 5 bases, with 14 bases lying between them. This CDR3 has 14 amino acids. This chain's CDR3 is CASSLMVGDQPQHF. In DNA form, the CDR3 reads TGTGCCAGCAGTCTTATGGTAGGGGATCAGCCCCAGCATTTT. Together with reference TRBV7-2 and TRBJ1-5, the CDR3 gives the full variable domain: GAGVSQSPSNKVTEKGKDVELRCDPISGHTALYWYRQSLGQGLEFLIYFQGNSAPDKSGLPSDRFSAERTGGSVSTLTIQRTQQEDSAVYLCASSLMVGDQPQHFGDGTRLSIL.